Listed here are 7 T cell receptor beta chains from one sample, sequenced in a study of T cell changes during pregnancy in multiple sclerosis. Data came from immunoSEQ multiplex PCR; TCRdb stores just in-frame clones and leaves some out. The sample includes under 50,000 clones, just over 90% of them seen just once. This specimen consisted of CD4+ T cells from peripheral blood mononuclear cells, obtained in the first trimester of pregnancy. The origin of the receptors is a female donor in good health, enrolled as a control in a pregnancy study.

The V call is TRBV27, the J call TRBJ2-1; the match to TRBD2 covers 7 bases. This CDR3 contains 15 residues. Germline-derived CDR1 and CDR2 are MNHEY and SMNVEV (reference sequence). The V gene end was trimmed by 2 bases and the J gene end by 4 bases; junction bases not matched to a gene: 5. This chain's CDR3 is CASSLGTGGYNEQFF. CDR3 in DNA: TGTGCCAGCAGTTTAGGCACGGGGGGTTACAATGAGCAGTTCTTC.

J is TRBJ1-2 and V is TRBV11-2; no reliable D call. V was clipped by 1 base and J by 8 bases, with 11 bases between them. The CDR3 spans 13 residues. The germline V gene encodes CDR1 SGHAT and CDR2 FQNNGV. CDR3 residues: CASSLVLAGGYTF. The CDR3 nucleotides are TGTGCCAGCAGCTTAGTGCTCGCGGGGGGCTACACCTTC.

Concerning this clone: Mismatch with germline at one junction end may stem from a read error. The rearrangement uses TRBV7-7 and TRBJ2-2, with D possibly TRBD2 on 5 matching bases. Germline assignment: CDR1 SSHAT and CDR2 FNYEAQ (reference sequence). The length of the CDR3 is 12 residues. Here the CDR3 reads CASTTGAGELFF. DNA of the CDR3: TGTGCTAGCACCACCGGGGCCGGGGAGCTGTTTTTT.

V gene TRBV7-9 combines with J gene TRBJ2-2, with TRBD1 matching over 8 bases. CDR3 length equals 14 residues. The J segment lost 6 bases and the V segment lost 6 bases, leaving 6 bases of the junction unmatched. In germline, CDR1 is SEHNR, CDR2 FQNEAQ (reference sequence). This chain's CDR3 is CASSSGGWPGELFF. CDR3 bases: TGTGCCAGCAGTTCAGGGGGCTGGCCCGGGGAGCTGTTTTTT.

The chain is built from TRBV29-1 and TRBJ1-4; TRBD1 is a possible D gene (6 bases). CDR1 SQVTM and CDR2 ANQGSEA come from the germline V gene. The CDR3 spans 14 residues. Deletions cut 7 bases from V and 0 bases from J, with 12 bases between. The chain's CDR3 is CSAGVTATNEKLFF. In DNA form, the CDR3 reads TGCAGCGCAGGGGTCACCGCAACTAATGAAAAACTGTTTTTT.

The V and J genes are TRBV6-5 and TRBJ2-5; weak D call: TRBD1 (6 bases). The ends were cut back, 6 bases at V and 5 bases at J, with 13 bases in the middle. CDR3 size: 13 residues. Germline assignment: CDR1 MNHEY and CDR2 SVGAGI. This CDR3 reads CASSRTAAETQYF. CDR3 DNA sequence: TGTGCCAGCAGCCGGACAGCGGCGGAGACCCAGTACTTC.

This chain links TRBV4-3 with TRBJ2-6; TRBD2 agrees at 9 bases. J lost 0 bases, V lost 1 base, and 4 bases had no gene match. CDR3 length: 18 residues. The germline V gene encodes CDR1 LGHNA and CDR2 YSLEER. CDR3 in amino acids: CASSQAAAGGSGANVLTF. In DNA form, the CDR3 reads TGCGCCAGCAGCCAAGCAGCAGCGGGGGGCTCTGGGGCCAACGTCCTGACTTTC.